These 23 T cell receptor beta chains came from one sample sequenced in a study of OX40 agonist ivuxolimab in advanced cancers. The data were produced by immunoSEQ multiplex PCR, yet TCRdb's version contains in-frame clones alone and is incomplete. The sample contains about 10,000 clones, about 90% of which appear only once. Sequenced here: CD4+ or CD8+ T cells sorted from blood, sampled in a trial of the OX40 agonist ivuxolimab. The source of these receptors is an adult with an advanced solid tumor such as melanoma, head and neck, liver or kidney cancer.

The gene calls are TRBV19 and TRBJ2-1, with D possibly TRBD2 on 5 matching bases. The CDR3 sequence is 15 residues long. Germline lookup yields CDR1 LNHDA and CDR2 SQIVND (reference sequence). V was trimmed by 3 bases and J by 6 bases, leaving 15 bases between them. The CDR3 DNA reads TGTGCCAGTAGTATGGGTCCGGGGTCAGGCAATGAGCAGTTCTTC. Translating gives CASSMGPGSGNEQFF.

The V gene is TRBV2, the J gene TRBJ2-5, with 7 bases fitting TRBD1. Germline CDR1 is SNHLY and CDR2 is FYNNEI. The CDR3 is 12 amino acids. The V segment lost 7 bases and the J segment 3 bases; nucleotides outside the gene matches: 2. As DNA, the CDR3 is TGTGCCAGCAACCAGGGGGAAGAGACCCAGTACTTC. This codes for CASNQGEETQYF.

The J gene is TRBJ2-3, the V gene TRBV7-9; 12 bases are a match to TRBD2. V trimming: 5 bases; J trimming: 6 bases; junction bases outside the gene matches: 9. This CDR3 contains 16 residues. Per germline, CDR1 SEHNR and CDR2 FQNEAQ (reference sequence). CDR3 residues: CASSPRGLAGPDTQYF. In nucleotides, the CDR3 is TGTGCCAGCAGCCCGAGAGGACTAGCGGGGCCCGATACGCAGTATTTT. Filled out from reference TRBV7-9 and TRBJ2-3, the complete variable domain reads DTGVSQNPRHKITKRGQNVTFRCDPISEHNRLYWYRQTLGQGPEFLTYFQNEAQLEKSRLLSDRFSAERPKGSFSTLEIQRTEQGDSAMYLCASSPRGLAGPDTQYFGPGTRLTVL.

The chain has TRBV11-2 and TRBJ2-3, with D possibly being TRBD1 (5 bases). Trimming left V 0 bases short and J 1 base short, with 5 bases between. CDR3 length: 14 residues. The V gene's germline CDR1 is SGHAT and CDR2 FQNNGV. CDR3 residues: CASSLDRGTDTQYF. The CDR3, as DNA: TGTGCCAGCAGCTTAGACAGGGGCACAGATACGCAGTATTTT.

The gene calls are TRBV11-3 and TRBJ1-3, with D hard to call. V gave up 1 base and J gave up 0 bases, with 13 bases separating them. Germline loops: CDR1 SGHNT, CDR2 YENEEA. This CDR3 contains 17 residues. The CDR3, as DNA: TGTGCCAGCAGCTTAGCCCTCGCAGCCCTCTCTGGAAACACCATATATTTT. Protein: CASSLALAALSGNTIYF.

This chain joins TRBV2 and TRBJ1-4, with a tentative D call TRBD1 (5 bases). The CDR3 covers 16 residues. Germline V gives CDR1 SNHLY, CDR2 FYNNEI. Trimming cost V 1 base and J 2 bases, with 11 bases left between them. The CDR3 DNA sequence: TGTGCCAGCAGTGAAGGGGGGTCAGGGACTAATGAAAAACTGTTTTTT. The encoded protein is CASSEGGSGTNEKLFF.

The CDR3 reads CASSFGGGTNEKLFF. The DNA for the CDR3 is TGTGCCAGCAGTTTTGGAGGGGGTACTAATGAAAAACTGTTTTTT. The chain recombines TRBV27 with TRBJ1-4; possible D gene TRBD1, 6 bases. This CDR3 region has 15 residues. Trimming pared 3 bases from V and 2 bases from J, leaving 10 bases between. Germline V gene data show CDR1 as MNHEY and CDR2 as SMNVEV (reference sequence).

The V and J genes are TRBV2 and TRBJ1-5; TRBD1 matches at 11 bases. V gave up 7 bases and J gave up 0 bases; unmatched junction bases: 8. The germline CDR1 and CDR2 sequences are SNHLY and FYNNEI. CDR3 length: 17 residues. CDR3 loop: CASTRTGGELSNQPQHF. The CDR3 nucleotides read TGTGCCAGCACCCGGACAGGGGGCGAACTTAGCAATCAGCCCCAGCATTTT.

Only one count was recorded for this clone. This sequence joins TRBV27 and TRBJ2-2, with 12 bases identical to TRBD2. The CDR3 sequence is 16 residues long. Trimming took 8 bases from V and 6 from J; bases not matched to a gene: 10. The germline CDR1 and CDR2 sequences are MNHEY and SMNVEV (reference sequence). CDR3 region: CASGFPLAGGPGELFF. CDR3 coding DNA: TGTGCCAGCGGCTTTCCTCTAGCGGGGGGGCCCGGGGAGCTGTTTTTT.

The chain employs TRBV6-6 and TRBJ2-7, with TRBD1 matching 11 bases. The CDR3 has 14 residues. V dropped 6 bases and J dropped 6; count of bases not matched to a gene: 7. Germline CDR1 MNHNY, CDR2 SVGAGI (reference sequence). The CDR3 spells CASSEGQGVTEQYF. In DNA, the CDR3 is TGTGCCAGCAGCGAGGGACAGGGGGTTACCGAGCAGTACTTC.

The chain combines TRBV7-2 with TRBJ2-3; 9 nucleotides match TRBD2. Germline assignment: CDR1 SGHTA and CDR2 FQGNSA. The CDR3 extends over 15 amino acids. Trimming at V came to 2 bases and at J to 3 bases, leaving 3 bases not matched to a gene. Written as DNA, the CDR3 is TGTGCCAGCAGCTTACGCGGGGGGGCAACAGATACGCAGTATTTT. Translated, it gives CASSLRGGATDTQYF.

The gene calls are TRBV7-3 and TRBJ2-3; unclear D gene. Between the trimmed V and J ends, which lost 4 bases and 6 bases, there was a span of 14 bases. CDR3 size: 14 residues. Germline CDR1 reads SGHTA; CDR2 reads FQGTGA. The CDR3 sequence is CASSSLLGIDTQYF. The CDR3 bases are TGTGCCAGCAGCTCCCTTCTCGGCATTGATACGCAGTATTTT.

This clone was seen only once. The rearrangement uses TRBV30 and TRBJ1-2; D ambiguous. The germline V and J ends were trimmed by 7 bases and 3 bases, with 12 bases remaining between them. The germline V gene has CDR1 GTSNPN and CDR2 SVGIG (reference sequence). This CDR3 comprises 12 residues. CDR3 nucleotide sequence: TGTGCCTCGGGCGGATCTGACTATGGCTACACCTTC. Encoded protein: CASGGSDYGYTF.

This chain uses TRBV9 with TRBJ2-3; 13 bases are shared with TRBD2. The germline CDR1 and CDR2 sequences are SGDLS and YYNGEE. The CDR3 has 16 amino acids. Trimming took 4 bases from V and 4 from J; bases not matched to a gene: 6. CDR3 residues: CASSPRLAGGADTQYF. The CDR3 nucleotides are TGTGCCAGCAGCCCGCGACTAGCGGGGGGCGCAGATACGCAGTATTTT.

In this sample, this clone turned up once. The rearrangement uses TRBV5-1 and TRBJ2-1; D not certain. The V gene lost 5 bases and the J gene lost 3 bases, with 15 bases spanning the gap. In germline, CDR1 is SGHRS, CDR2 YFSETQ. This CDR3 comprises 15 residues. In nucleotides, the CDR3 is TGCGCCAGCAGTCTTGACAAGGGCATCTACAATGAGCAGTTCTTC. Protein sequence: CASSLDKGIYNEQFF.

The chain is built from TRBV5-1 and TRBJ1-3; 8 bases fit TRBD1. Germline-derived CDR1 and CDR2 are SGHRS and YFSETQ. The CDR3 is 15 amino acids. V lost 4 bases and J lost 0; bases outside the gene matches: 3. The CDR3 sequence is CASSLDRGSGNTIYF. The CDR3, as DNA: TGCGCCAGCAGCCTCGACAGGGGCTCTGGAAACACCATATATTTT.

The V and J genes are TRBV9 and TRBJ1-2; TRBD1 agrees at 9 bases. Germline V CDR1 and CDR2: SGDLS, YYNGEE. V lost 2 bases, J lost 4 bases, and 6 bases stayed unmatched. The CDR3 contains 15 residues. DNA for the CDR3: TGTGCCAGCAGCGTCGCGACAGGGGGGGTCTATGGCTACACCTTC. Its translation: CASSVATGGVYGYTF.

The chain recombines TRBV11-1 with TRBJ1-1, with 7 bases matching TRBD1. J lost 7 bases, V lost 1 base, and 0 bases had no gene match. The germline CDR1 and CDR2 sequences are SGHAT and FQDESV (reference sequence). This CDR3 is 12 amino acids long. CDR3 sequence (DNA): TGTGCCAGCAGCTTAGGACAGGGTGAAGCTTTCTTT. This codes for CASSLGQGEAFF. Variable domain in full (rest from reference TRBV11-1 and TRBJ1-1): EAEVAQSPRYKITEKSQAVAFWCDPISGHATLYWYRQILGQGPELLVQFQDESVVDDSQLPKDRFSAERLKGVDSTLKIQPAELGDSAMYLCASSLGQGEAFFGQGTRLTVV.

V usage is TRBV10-1 and J usage is TRBJ2-7; TRBD2 matches 7 bases. The CDR3 spans 17 residues. From germline, CDR1 is WNHNN and CDR2 SYGVQD (reference sequence). Trimming removed 2 bases from V and 4 bases from J; junction bases left unmatched: 14. The CDR3 protein is CASSEPRTGGVLYEQYF. The DNA of the CDR3 is TGCGCCAGCAGTGAGCCGAGGACGGGGGGTGTTCTTTACGAGCAGTACTTC.

The chain joins TRBV5-1 to TRBJ2-7; D may be TRBD1 (6 bases). The V and J ends lost 2 bases and 0 bases respectively, with 15 bases between them. CDR3 length: 16 amino acids. Germline loops: CDR1 SGHRS, CDR2 YFSETQ. The CDR3 is CASSFTATGSSYEQYF. As DNA, the CDR3 is TGCGCCAGCAGCTTTACGGCGACAGGTAGCTCCTACGAGCAGTACTTC.

J is TRBJ1-3 and V is TRBV7-2; 8 bases align to TRBD1. CDR1 is SGHTA, CDR2 FQGNSA, per germline. The CDR3 has 16 amino acids. The J segment lost 1 base and the V segment lost 5 bases, leaving 7 bases of the junction unmatched. The CDR3 region has the DNA TGTGCCAGCAGCGGGTACAGGGGGTCATCTGGAAACACCATATATTTT. Its translation is CASSGYRGSSGNTIYF.

The V and J genes are TRBV4-2 and TRBJ2-7; 7 bases are shared with TRBD2. CDR3 size: 17 residues. V trimming: 0 bases; J trimming: 2 bases; junction bases outside the gene matches: 10. CDR1 and CDR2 (germline): LGHNA, YNFKEQ. CDR3 in DNA: TGTGCCAGCAGCCAAGACTTAGGAGCGGGGAGACCCTACGAGCAGTACTTC. Translation gives CASSQDLGAGRPYEQYF.

The rearrangement links TRBV19 to TRBJ1-1, with TRBD1 identical over 8 bases. The CDR3 spans 16 residues. The V and J ends lost 4 bases and 8 bases, in that order; junction bases with no gene match: 15. Germline-derived CDR1 and CDR2 are LNHDA and SQIVND (reference sequence). The CDR3: CASSTGQGTVYPEAFF. The CDR3 DNA reads TGTGCCAGTAGTACCGGACAGGGTACGGTCTACCCAGAAGCTTTCTTT.